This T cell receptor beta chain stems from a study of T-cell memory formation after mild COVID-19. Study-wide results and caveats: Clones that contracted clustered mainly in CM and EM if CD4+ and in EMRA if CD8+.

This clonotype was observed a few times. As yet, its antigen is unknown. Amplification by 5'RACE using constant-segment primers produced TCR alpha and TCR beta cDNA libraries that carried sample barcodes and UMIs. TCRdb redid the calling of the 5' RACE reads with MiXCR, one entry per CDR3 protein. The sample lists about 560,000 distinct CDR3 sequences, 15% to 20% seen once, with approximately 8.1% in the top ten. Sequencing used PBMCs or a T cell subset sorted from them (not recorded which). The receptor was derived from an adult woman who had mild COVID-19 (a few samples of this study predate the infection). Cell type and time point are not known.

CDR3 DNA: TGTGCCAGCAGTACCCGACAGGGATCGAATGGGGCCAACGTCCTGACTTTC. This encodes CASSTRQGSNGANVLTF. V gene TRBV27 combines with J gene TRBJ2-6; 7 bases line up with TRBD1. The CDR3 sequence is 17 residues long. The V gene end was trimmed by 5 bases and the J gene end by 3 bases; junction bases not matched to a gene: 10. Germline values: CDR1 MNHEY, CDR2 SMNVEV (reference sequence).